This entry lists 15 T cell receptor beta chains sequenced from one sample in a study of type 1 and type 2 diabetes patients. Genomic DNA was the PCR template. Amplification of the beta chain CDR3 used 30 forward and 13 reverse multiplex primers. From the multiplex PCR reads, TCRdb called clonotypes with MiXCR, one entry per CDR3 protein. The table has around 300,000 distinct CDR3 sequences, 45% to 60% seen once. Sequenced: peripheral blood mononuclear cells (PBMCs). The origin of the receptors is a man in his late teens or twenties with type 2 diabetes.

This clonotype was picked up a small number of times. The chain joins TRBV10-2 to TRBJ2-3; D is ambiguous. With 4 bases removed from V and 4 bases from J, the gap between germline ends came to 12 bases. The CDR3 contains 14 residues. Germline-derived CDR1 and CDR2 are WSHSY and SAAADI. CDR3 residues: CASSVIFLSDTQYF. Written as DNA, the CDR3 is TGCGCCAGCAGTGTGATTTTCCTCTCAGATACGCAGTATTTT.

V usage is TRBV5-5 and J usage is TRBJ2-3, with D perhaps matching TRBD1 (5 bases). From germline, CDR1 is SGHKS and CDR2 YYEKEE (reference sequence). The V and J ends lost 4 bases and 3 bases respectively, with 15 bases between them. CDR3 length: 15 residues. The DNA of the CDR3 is TGTGCCAGCAGCGTAGTGGCAGGGTTAACAGATACGCAGTATTTT. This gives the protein CASSVVAGLTDTQYF.

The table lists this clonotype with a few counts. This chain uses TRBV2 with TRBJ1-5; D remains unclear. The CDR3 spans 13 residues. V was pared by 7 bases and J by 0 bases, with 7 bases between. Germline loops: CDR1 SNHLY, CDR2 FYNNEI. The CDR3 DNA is TGTGCCAGCAAGGAGGATAGCAATCAGCCCCAGCATTTT. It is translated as CASKEDSNQPQHF.

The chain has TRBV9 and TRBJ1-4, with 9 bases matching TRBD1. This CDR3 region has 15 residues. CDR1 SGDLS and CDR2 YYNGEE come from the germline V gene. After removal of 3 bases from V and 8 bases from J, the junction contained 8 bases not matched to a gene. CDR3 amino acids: CASSAWDREREKLFF. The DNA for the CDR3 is TGTGCCAGCAGCGCCTGGGACAGGGAAAGGGAAAAACTGTTTTTT.

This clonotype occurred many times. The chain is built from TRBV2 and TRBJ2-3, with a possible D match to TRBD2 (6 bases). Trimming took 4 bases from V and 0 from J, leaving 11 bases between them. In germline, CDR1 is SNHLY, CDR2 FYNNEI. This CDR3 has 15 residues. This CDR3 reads CASSGRTKSTDTQYF. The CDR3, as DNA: TGTGCCAGCAGTGGCAGGACTAAAAGCACAGATACGCAGTATTTT.

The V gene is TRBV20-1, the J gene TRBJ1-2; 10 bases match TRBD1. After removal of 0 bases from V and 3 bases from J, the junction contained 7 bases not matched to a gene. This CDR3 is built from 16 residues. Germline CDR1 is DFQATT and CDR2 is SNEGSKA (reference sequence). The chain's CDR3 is CSAREQDRGMDYGYTF. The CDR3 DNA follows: TGCAGTGCTAGAGAACAGGACAGGGGGATGGACTATGGCTACACCTTC.

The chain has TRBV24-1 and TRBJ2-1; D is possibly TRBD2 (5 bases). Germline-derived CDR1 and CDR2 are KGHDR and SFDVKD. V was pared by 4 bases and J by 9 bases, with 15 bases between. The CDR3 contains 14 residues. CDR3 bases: TGTGCCACCAGTGACCGAACTAGTTCGACTGAGCAGTTCTTC. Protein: CATSDRTSSTEQFF.

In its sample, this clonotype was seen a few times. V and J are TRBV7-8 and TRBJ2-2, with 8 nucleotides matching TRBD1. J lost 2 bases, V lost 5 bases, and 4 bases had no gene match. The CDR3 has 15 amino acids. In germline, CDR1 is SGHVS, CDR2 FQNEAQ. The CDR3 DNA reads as TGTGCCAGCAGCCCGACAGGGGACAACACCGGGGAGCTGTTTTTT. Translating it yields CASSPTGDNTGELFF.

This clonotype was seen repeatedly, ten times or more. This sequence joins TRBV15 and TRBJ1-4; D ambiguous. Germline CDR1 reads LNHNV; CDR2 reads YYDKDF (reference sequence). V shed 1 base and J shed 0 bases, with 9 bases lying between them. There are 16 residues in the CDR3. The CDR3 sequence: CATSRATGATNEKLFF. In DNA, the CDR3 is TGTGCCACCAGCAGAGCGACGGGCGCAACTAATGAAAAACTGTTTTTT.

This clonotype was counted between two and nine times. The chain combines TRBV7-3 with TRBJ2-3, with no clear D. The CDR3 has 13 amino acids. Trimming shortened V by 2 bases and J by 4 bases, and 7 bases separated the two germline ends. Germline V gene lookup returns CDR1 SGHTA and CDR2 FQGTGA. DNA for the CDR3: TGTGCCAGCAGCTTAGATCCATCAGATACGCAGTATTTT. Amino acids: CASSLDPSDTQYF.

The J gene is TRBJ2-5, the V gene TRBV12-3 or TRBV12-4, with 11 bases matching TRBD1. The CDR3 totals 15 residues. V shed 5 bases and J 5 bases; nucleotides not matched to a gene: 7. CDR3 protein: CASSLRTGGAETQYF. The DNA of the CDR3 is TGTGCCAGCAGTCTTAGGACAGGGGGCGCGGAGACCCAGTACTTC.

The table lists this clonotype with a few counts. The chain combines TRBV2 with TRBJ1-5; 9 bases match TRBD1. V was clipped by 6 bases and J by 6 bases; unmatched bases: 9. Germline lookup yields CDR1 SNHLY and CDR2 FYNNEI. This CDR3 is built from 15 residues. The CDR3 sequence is CASRGSTGGGQPQHF. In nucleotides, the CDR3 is TGTGCCAGCAGGGGGTCGACAGGGGGTGGTCAGCCCCAGCATTTT.

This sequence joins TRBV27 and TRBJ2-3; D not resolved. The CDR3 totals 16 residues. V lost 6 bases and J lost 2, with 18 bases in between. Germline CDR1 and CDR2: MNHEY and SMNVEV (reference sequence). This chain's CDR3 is CASSLRAVGATDTQYF. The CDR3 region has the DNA TGTGCCAGCAGCCTAAGGGCAGTCGGAGCCACAGATACGCAGTATTTT.

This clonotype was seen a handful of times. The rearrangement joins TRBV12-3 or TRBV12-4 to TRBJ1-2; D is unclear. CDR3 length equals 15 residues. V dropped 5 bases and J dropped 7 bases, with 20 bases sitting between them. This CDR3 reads CASSAPDPRVGGYTF. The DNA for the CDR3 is TGTGCCAGCAGTGCACCTGACCCGAGGGTAGGTGGCTACACCTTC.

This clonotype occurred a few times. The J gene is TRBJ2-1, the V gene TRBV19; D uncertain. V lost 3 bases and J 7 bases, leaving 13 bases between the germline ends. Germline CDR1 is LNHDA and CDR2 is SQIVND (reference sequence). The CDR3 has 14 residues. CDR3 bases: TGTGCCAGTAGTATCGGGCTGGGCCCAAATGAGCAGTTCTTC. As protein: CASSIGLGPNEQFF.